The clone carrying this T cell receptor beta chain was picked up a small number of times. Antigen unknown. The data stem from a study of T cell repertoires in cytomegalovirus infection. This CDR3 has 12 amino acids. The V end was cut by 2 bases, the J end by 6 bases, with 8 bases between. CDR1 SGHVS and CDR2 FNYEAQ come from the germline V gene. TCRdb passed the reads through MiXCR, listing each CDR3 protein once. The sample carries roughly 860,000 distinct CDR3 sequences, around a third recorded once. Study results and limitations: What dominated the ex vivo response were HLA-C-restricted CMV-specific TCR beta clonotypes.

The TCR comes from a human donor in good health (CMV status not recorded). Some clones in this sample may be carry-over from other donors' samples. This chain links TRBV7-6 with TRBJ2-7; D gene uncertain. Sample: cultured CD8+ T cells from PBMCs, taken from culture after CMV antigen stimulation. The CDR3 DNA reads as TGTGCCAGCAGCTTACCGGGTGGCGAGCAGTACTTC. Translation: CASSLPGGEQYF.